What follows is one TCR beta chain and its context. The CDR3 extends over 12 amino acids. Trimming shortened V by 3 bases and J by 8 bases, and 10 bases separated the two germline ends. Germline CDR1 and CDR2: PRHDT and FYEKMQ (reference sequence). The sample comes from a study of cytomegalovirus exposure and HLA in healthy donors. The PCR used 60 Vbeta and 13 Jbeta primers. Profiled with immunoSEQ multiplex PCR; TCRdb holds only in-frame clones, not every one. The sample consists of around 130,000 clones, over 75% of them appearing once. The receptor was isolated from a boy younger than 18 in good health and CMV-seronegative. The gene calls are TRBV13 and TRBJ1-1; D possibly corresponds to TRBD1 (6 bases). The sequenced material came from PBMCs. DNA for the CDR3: TGTGCCAGCAGCTTCAACAGGGCGGAAGCTTTCTTT. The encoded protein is CASSFNRAEAFF.